The present T cell receptor beta chain was sequenced within a study of cytomegalovirus exposure and HLA in healthy donors. As for the study in general: When 350 to 500 donors were genotyped, roughly 82% of them were found to fall in the Caucasian-associated ancestry cluster. Broader study findings: Later, an analysis showed that TCR beta chains associated with HLA were more clonally expanded than others that were equally common.

In regard to this clone: Its antigen is undetermined.

The trim removed 0 bases at V and 4 bases at J, leaving 4 bases unmatched. In germline, CDR1 is SGHRS, CDR2 YFSETQ. This CDR3 region has 15 residues. It was with 60 Vbeta and 13 Jbeta primers that the PCR ran. Clones were sequenced by immunoSEQ multiplex PCR, and TCRdb holds only the in-frame ones, with some missing. The profile shows 40,000 to 55,000 clones, over 60% of them singletons. This chain connects TRBV5-1 to TRBJ2-5, with TRBD2 identical over 9 bases. The source of this sequence is a woman aged 45 to 65 in good health and CMV-seronegative. The sequencing sample was made of PBMCs. The CDR3 loop reads CASSLGVAGVETQYF. Here the CDR3 DNA reads TGCGCCAGCAGCTTGGGGGTAGCGGGAGTAGAGACCCAGTACTTC. The full variable domain, rest sourced from reference TRBV5-1 and TRBJ2-5, is KAGVTQTPRYLIKTRGQQVTLSCSPISGHRSVSWYQQTPGQGLQFLFEYFSETQRNKGNFPGRFSGRQFSNSRSEMNVSTLELGDSALYLCASSLGVAGVETQYFGPGTRLLVL.